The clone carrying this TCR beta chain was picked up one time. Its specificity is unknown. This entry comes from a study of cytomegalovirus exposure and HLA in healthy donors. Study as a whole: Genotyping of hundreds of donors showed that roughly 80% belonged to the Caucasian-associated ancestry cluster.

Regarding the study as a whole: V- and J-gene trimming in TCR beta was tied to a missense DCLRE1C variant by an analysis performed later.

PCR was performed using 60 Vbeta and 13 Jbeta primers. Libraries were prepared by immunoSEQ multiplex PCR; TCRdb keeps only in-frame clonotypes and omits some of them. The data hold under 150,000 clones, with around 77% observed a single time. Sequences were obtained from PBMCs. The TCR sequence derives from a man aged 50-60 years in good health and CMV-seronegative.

The chain's CDR3 is CASSERGGTDTQYF. As DNA, the CDR3 is TGTGCCAGCAGTGAAAGAGGTGGGACAGATACGCAGTATTTT. The J gene is TRBJ2-3, the V gene TRBV2; D not certain. Looked up from germline, CDR1 is SNHLY and CDR2 is FYNNEI. The CDR3 has 14 amino acids. The V and J ends lost 2 bases and 3 bases respectively, with 9 bases between them.